Each of the 14 T cell receptor beta chains below was sequenced from the same sample in a study of neoadjuvant anti-PD-1 for oral cavity cancer. TCRdb keeps only in-frame clones here, not all; method: immunoSEQ multiplex PCR. The sample lists under 15,000 clones; about 61% were seen once. The sample here was tumor tissue, taken before nivolumab (anti-PD-1) treatment. These receptors all stem from a person aged 40 to 85 with oral cavity squamous cell carcinoma. The donor label of this sample is uncertain.

This CDR3 reads CASSPQLAVQETQYF. The CDR3 bases are TGTGCCAGCAGCCCCCAACTAGCGGTCCAAGAGACCCAGTACTTC. The genes are TRBV7-9 and TRBJ2-5; 8 bases match TRBD2. The CDR3 contains 15 residues. Per germline, CDR1 SEHNR and CDR2 FQNEAQ (reference sequence). After removal of 5 bases from V and 1 base from J, the junction contained 6 bases not matched to a gene. The whole variable domain, remainder taken from reference TRBV7-9 and TRBJ2-5, is DTGVSQNPRHKITKRGQNVTFRCDPISEHNRLYWYRQTLGQGPEFLTYFQNEAQLEKSRLLSDRFSAERPKGSFSTLEIQRTEQGDSAMYLCASSPQLAVQETQYFGPGTRLLVL.

The gene calls are TRBV7-2 and TRBJ1-1; D gene uncertain. The CDR3 sequence is 13 residues long. Germline V gives CDR1 SGHTA, CDR2 FQGNSA. The V end lost 5 bases, the J end lost 0 bases, and 7 bases lay between the germline ends. DNA for the CDR3: TGTGCCAGCAGCAGGCGGATGAACACTGAAGCTTTCTTT. It is translated as CASSRRMNTEAFF.

The rearrangement joins TRBV19 to TRBJ2-5, with D perhaps being TRBD1 or TRBD2 (5 bases each). Germline V gene sequence: CDR1 LNHDA, CDR2 SQIVND (reference sequence). This CDR3 spans 13 amino acids. V lost 8 bases, J lost 5 bases, and 15 bases lay in between. The CDR3 coding sequence is TGTGCCAGTGGGGCCTCCGAGGGTGAGACCCAGTACTTC. Translating gives CASGASEGETQYF. Filled out from reference TRBV19 and TRBJ2-5, the complete variable domain reads DGGITQSPKYLFRKEGQNVTLSCEQNLNHDAMYWYRQDPGQGLRLIYYSQIVNDFQKGDIAEGYSVSREKKESFPLTVTSAQKNPTAFYLCASGASEGETQYFGPGTRLLVL.

This chain uses TRBV18 with TRBJ2-3; 7 nucleotides line up with TRBD2. The trim removed 6 bases at V and 6 bases at J, leaving 6 bases unmatched. The CDR3 consists of 13 residues. Germline loops: CDR1 KGHSH, CDR2 LQKENI. The CDR3 is CASSRTRSDTQYF. The CDR3 nucleotides are TGTGCCAGCTCGCGGACTAGATCGGATACGCAGTATTTT. The full variable domain, completed using reference TRBV18 and TRBJ2-3, is NAGVMQNPRHLVRRRGQEARLRCSPMKGHSHVYWYRQLPEEGLKFMVYLQKENIIDESGMPKERFSAEFPKEGPSILRIQQVVRGDSAAYFCASSRTRSDTQYFGPGTRLTVL.

For the CDR3, the DNA is TGTGCCAGCAGCTCGAAAGTTAGGTACATGAACACTGAAGCTTTCTTT. It encodes CASSSKVRYMNTEAFF. J is TRBJ1-1 and V is TRBV7-6; no reliable D call. V was trimmed by 4 bases and J by 0 bases, leaving 15 bases between them. Germline CDR1 is SGHVS and CDR2 is FNYEAQ. This CDR3 has 16 residues.

V usage is TRBV27 and J usage is TRBJ1-1; the match to TRBD1 covers 9 bases. Germline V gene data show CDR1 as MNHEY and CDR2 as SMNVEV (reference sequence). This CDR3 has 15 residues. The V segment lost 4 bases and the J segment 4 bases; nucleotides outside the gene matches: 7. Written as DNA, the CDR3 is TGTGCCAGCAGTTCCTACAGGGGGCAAGGCACTGAAGCTTTCTTT. This encodes CASSSYRGQGTEAFF.

This chain links TRBV6-6 with TRBJ1-1; 8 bases are shared with TRBD1. CDR1 is MNHNY and CDR2 is SVGAGI in the germline V gene (reference sequence). J gave up 4 bases and V 6 bases, and 13 bases lay outside the gene matches. This CDR3 has 16 residues. In DNA, the CDR3 is TGTGCCAGCAGGTCCGGGACAGGACGACGGAGCACTGAAGCTTTCTTT. Translating it yields CASRSGTGRRSTEAFF.

The count of this clone is one. The rearrangement uses TRBV6-5 and TRBJ2-7, with 7 bases fitting TRBD1. The CDR3 has 12 residues. Germline V gene data show CDR1 as MNHEY and CDR2 as SVGAGI. The CDR3 bases are TGTTCCACCGGGACAGTAACCTACGAGCAGTACTTC. It is translated as CSTGTVTYEQYF.

This rearrangement joins TRBV19 to TRBJ1-4; D is undetermined. The V gene's germline CDR1 is LNHDA and CDR2 SQIVND (reference sequence). The CDR3 loop spans 13 amino acids. The V end lost 5 bases, the J end lost 6 bases, and 10 bases lay between the germline ends. For the CDR3, the DNA is TGTGCCAGTAGTGCCCGAGACGATGAAAAACTGTTTTTT. Translating it yields CASSARDDEKLFF. The complete variable domain, with remaining parts taken from reference TRBV19 and TRBJ1-4, reads DGGITQSPKYLFRKEGQNVTLSCEQNLNHDAMYWYRQDPGQGLRLIYYSQIVNDFQKGDIAEGYSVSREKKESFPLTVTSAQKNPTAFYLCASSARDDEKLFFGSGTQLSVL.

The chain has TRBV18 and TRBJ2-5; D not certain. The germline gives CDR1 KGHSH, CDR2 LQKENI. V was cut by 5 bases and J by 0 bases, with 4 bases left in between. The CDR3 sequence is 12 residues long. CDR3 nucleotide sequence: TGTGCCAGCTCAACGTACCAAGAGACCCAGTACTTC. This codes for CASSTYQETQYF.

This chain connects TRBV9 to TRBJ2-1, with TRBD2 identical over 7 bases. The CDR3 is 14 amino acids. Per germline, CDR1 SGDLS and CDR2 YYNGEE. The ends lost 3 bases at V and 9 bases at J; junction bases unmatched: 9. The CDR3 bases are TGTGCCAGCAGCGGACAATGGGGGGAGGGTGAGCAGTTCTTC. Its protein product is CASSGQWGEGEQFF. Variable domain in full (rest from reference TRBV9 and TRBJ2-1): DSGVTQTPKHLITATGQRVTLRCSPRSGDLSVYWYQQSLDQGLQFLIQYYNGEERAKGNILERFSAQQFPDLHSELNLSSLELGDSALYFCASSGQWGEGEQFFGPGTRLTVL.

The chain's CDR3 is CASSHIGASATQETQYF. The DNA for the CDR3 is TGTGCCAGCAGCCATATAGGGGCTAGCGCCACCCAAGAGACCCAGTACTTC. The chain couples TRBV4-2 to TRBJ2-5, with D possibly TRBD2 on 6 matching bases. CDR3 length: 17 amino acids. Germline CDR1 and CDR2: LGHNA and YNFKEQ. Trimming shortened V by 3 bases and J by 1 base, and 18 bases separated the two germline ends.

This clone has only a few counts. The rearrangement uses TRBV7-9 and TRBJ2-1; no definite D call. Germline V lookup: CDR1 SEHNR, CDR2 FQNEAQ (reference sequence). Trimming removed 7 bases from V and 6 bases from J, with 7 bases in between. CDR3 length: 11 amino acids. The CDR3 here is CASTFTNEQFF. The CDR3 DNA is TGTGCCAGCACCTTCACCAATGAGCAGTTCTTC.

The CDR3 DNA reads TGTGCCACCGTCAACTTGACTAGCGGGAGACAAGAGACCCAGTACTTC. The encoded protein is CATVNLTSGRQETQYF. The rearrangement links TRBV15 to TRBJ2-5, with 12 positions matching TRBD2. The CDR3 spans 16 residues. Per the germline V gene, CDR1 is LNHNV and CDR2 is YYDKDF (reference sequence). Trimming at V came to 8 bases and at J to 2 bases, leaving 9 bases not matched to a gene.